The rows below give T cell receptor beta chains drawn from one sample of a study of graft-versus-host responses after intestinal transplantation. Data came from immunoSEQ multiplex PCR; TCRdb stores just in-frame clones and leaves some out. The sample includes around 33,000 clones, over 85% seen only once; the top ten take about 0.76%. Here the sequenced sample was PBMCs, taken 16 days after intestinal transplant. Source of these receptors: a human patient who received an intestinal transplant, so some T cells may come from the graft donor. The conserved cysteine and the conserved F or W are not part of the CDR3 here. The order of the fields is J gene, V gene, D gene, CDR3 protein. D genes are given only for firm matches.

TRBJ1-2 TRBV6-5 . ASSYSDENYGYT
TRBJ1-1 TRBV15 . ATSGGGWAGYTEAF
TRBJ2-2 TRBV5-8 TRBD2 ASSLGMGVAGNTGELF
TRBJ2-1 TRBV27 TRBD2 ASSPRLAAYNEQF
TRBJ2-7 TRBV9 . ASSAGGGGAYEQY
TRBJ1-1 TRBV27 . ASSLSDSQNEAF
TRBJ1-2 TRBV4-1 . ASSGWGSDYGYT
TRBJ2-7 TRBV7-9 . ASSSYGVDEQY
TRBJ2-2 TRBV6-1 . ASSEALRSGSPITGELF
TRBJ2-3 TRBV6-1 . ASTNLQRSTDTQY
TRBJ2-2 TRBV5-1 TRBD2 ASSSGLAGANGELF
TRBJ2-1 TRBV6-4 . DARAPARVADEQF
TRBJ2-3 TRBV6-5 . ASSYPGDGTDTQY
TRBJ2-7 TRBV15 TRBD2 ATSRDQGWTSGTYEQY
TRBJ2-2 TRBV9 . ASSSGGANTGELF
TRBJ1-2 TRBV6-6 . ASSYSGGDYGYT
TRBJ2-3 TRBV15 . ATSRGRAGNADTQY
TRBJ1-2 TRBV5-4 TRBD1 ASSLETGDYGYT
TRBJ2-2 TRBV10-1 TRBD2 ASSEFIAGVNTGELF
TRBJ2-1 TRBV4-2 TRBD2 ASSQDLASGDNNEQF
TRBJ1-5 TRBV7-8 . ASSGGGLEQPQH
TRBJ2-5 TRBV9 TRBD1 ASSTSGTEETQY
TRBJ2-3 TRBV9 . ASSPLLKSTDTQY
TRBJ2-5 TRBV6-5 TRBD1 ASSYDRAPETQY
TRBJ2-7 TRBV11-2 TRBD1 ASSLRGQEEQY
TRBJ2-2 TRBV27 . ASSVRDILGTGELF
TRBJ2-2 TRBV4-1 TRBD1 ASSFGQGATGELF